Listed below are T cell receptor beta chains from one sample, sequenced in a study of PD-1 blockade in mismatch repair-deficient tumors. Assay: immunoSEQ multiplex PCR; the TCRdb copy retains only in-frame clones and omits some. The sample contains some 70,000 clones, approximately 80% of which appear only once. The sample consisted of peripheral blood, taken 2 weeks after starting pembrolizumab. The origin of the receptors is an adult with mismatch repair-deficient cancer. Each CDR3 is given with its conserved first and last residue. Fields, in order: V gene, J gene, clone size, D gene, CDR3 protein, CDR3 DNA. D genes are given only for firm matches. Clone size appears in some rows only: once, few, many, or a class for an expanded clone.

v_gene: TRBV7-9
j_gene: TRBJ2-7
abundance: NA
d_gene: NA
CDR3aa: CASSLTSTYEQYF
CDR3nt: TGTGCCAGCAGCTTAACCTCCACCTACGAGCAGTACTTC

v_gene: TRBV7-8
j_gene: TRBJ2-1
abundance: NA
d_gene: NA
CDR3aa: CASSLAGGELNEQFF
CDR3nt: TGTGCCAGCAGCTTAGCGGGGGGAGAACTCAATGAGCAGTTCTTC

v_gene: TRBV7-2
j_gene: TRBJ1-4
abundance: NA
d_gene: NA
CDR3aa: CASSKTPAGNEKLFF
CDR3nt: TGTGCCAGCAGCAAAACACCGGCGGGGAATGAAAAACTGTTTTTT

v_gene: TRBV6-1
j_gene: TRBJ1-2
abundance: once
d_gene: NA
CDR3aa: CASSDRQAGGYGYTF
CDR3nt: TGTGCCAGCAGTGATAGACAGGCAGGTGGCTATGGCTACACCTTC

v_gene: TRBV11-2
j_gene: TRBJ1-1
abundance: NA
d_gene: NA
CDR3aa: CASSLEVGTEAFF
CDR3nt: TGTGCCAGCAGCTTAGAGGTGGGAACTGAAGCTTTCTTT

v_gene: TRBV7-8
j_gene: TRBJ2-1
abundance: NA
d_gene: NA
CDR3aa: CASSLAGSSLEQFF
CDR3nt: TGTGCCAGCAGCTTAGCCGGTTCATCTCTTGAGCAGTTCTTC

v_gene: TRBV7-9
j_gene: TRBJ2-1
abundance: NA
d_gene: NA
CDR3aa: CASSFDYNEQFF
CDR3nt: TGTGCCAGCAGCTTTGACTACAATGAGCAGTTCTTC

v_gene: TRBV9
j_gene: TRBJ2-1
abundance: NA
d_gene: NA
CDR3aa: CASSVAGAGPTYNEQFF
CDR3nt: TGTGCCAGCAGCGTAGCTGGGGCGGGACCAACTTACAATGAGCAGTTCTTC

v_gene: TRBV7-2
j_gene: TRBJ2-5
abundance: NA
d_gene: NA
CDR3aa: CASSTGGRETQYF
CDR3nt: TGTGCCAGCAGCACCGGGGGACGGGAGACCCAGTACTTC

v_gene: TRBV28
j_gene: TRBJ1-4
abundance: NA
d_gene: TRBD1
CDR3aa: CAGTPRQGAEDEKLFF
CDR3nt: TGTGCCGGCACCCCCCGTCAGGGGGCAGAAGATGAAAAACTGTTTTTT

v_gene: TRBV7-3
j_gene: TRBJ2-4
abundance: NA
d_gene: TRBD1
CDR3aa: CASSQSGTGDIQYF
CDR3nt: TGTGCCAGCAGCCAGTCCGGGACAGGGGACATTCAGTACTTC

v_gene: TRBV5-6
j_gene: TRBJ1-1
abundance: NA
d_gene: NA
CDR3aa: CASSLPGDPPNTEAFF
CDR3nt: TGTGCCAGCAGCTTGCCGGGGGACCCACCGAACACTGAAGCTTTCTTT

v_gene: TRBV7-8
j_gene: TRBJ1-3
abundance: NA
d_gene: NA
CDR3aa: CASSLEISGNTIYF
CDR3nt: TGTGCCAGCAGCTTAGAGATCTCTGGAAACACCATATATTTT

v_gene: TRBV6-5
j_gene: TRBJ2-3
abundance: NA
d_gene: TRBD2
CDR3aa: CASSYSRPTSGNTQYF
CDR3nt: TGTGCCAGCAGTTACTCGAGGCCGACTAGCGGGAATACGCAGTATTTT

v_gene: TRBV29-1
j_gene: TRBJ1-1
abundance: NA
d_gene: NA
CDR3aa: CSGWTTANTEAFF
CDR3nt: TGCAGCGGATGGACGACAGCCAACACTGAAGCTTTCTTT

v_gene: TRBV19
j_gene: TRBJ1-2
abundance: NA
d_gene: NA
CDR3aa: CASSSTGEGGYTF
CDR3nt: TGTGCCAGTAGCTCTACGGGGGAAGGTGGCTACACCTTC

v_gene: TRBV4-1
j_gene: TRBJ2-7
abundance: few
d_gene: NA
CDR3aa: CASSHWTRSSYEQYF
CDR3nt: TGCGCCAGCAGCCATTGGACGAGGAGCTCCTACGAGCAGTACTTC

v_gene: TRBV5-4
j_gene: TRBJ2-1
abundance: NA
d_gene: NA
CDR3aa: CASSLGRGYNEQFF
CDR3nt: TGTGCCAGCAGCTTGGGAAGGGGGTACAATGAGCAGTTCTTC

v_gene: TRBV18
j_gene: TRBJ2-3
abundance: NA
d_gene: TRBD2
CDR3aa: CASSPGTSGATDTQYF
CDR3nt: TGTGCCAGCTCACCGGGGACTAGCGGAGCCACAGATACGCAGTATTTT

v_gene: TRBV5-1
j_gene: TRBJ2-7
abundance: NA
d_gene: TRBD2
CDR3aa: CASSLGTSGRGYEQYF
CDR3nt: TGCGCCAGCAGCTTGGGGACTAGCGGGAGAGGCTACGAGCAGTACTTC